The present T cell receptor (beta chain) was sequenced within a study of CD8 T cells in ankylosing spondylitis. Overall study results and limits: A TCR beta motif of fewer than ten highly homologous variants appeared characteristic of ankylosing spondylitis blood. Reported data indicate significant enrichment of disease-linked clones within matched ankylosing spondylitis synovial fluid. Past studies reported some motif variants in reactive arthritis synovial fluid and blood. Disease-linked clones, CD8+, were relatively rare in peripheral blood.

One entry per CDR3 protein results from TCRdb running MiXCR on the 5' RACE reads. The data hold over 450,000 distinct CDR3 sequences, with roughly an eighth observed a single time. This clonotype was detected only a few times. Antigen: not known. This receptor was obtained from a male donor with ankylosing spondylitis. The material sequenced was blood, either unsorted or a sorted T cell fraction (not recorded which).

The CDR3 DNA follows: TGCAGCGGCCGGGGCTTGGAGACCCAGTACTTC. Translating gives CSGRGLETQYF. V gene TRBV29-1 combines with J gene TRBJ2-5; D could derive from TRBD1 or TRBD2 (5 bases each). The CDR3 length is 11 residues. CDR1 and CDR2 (germline): SQVTM, ANQGSEA. The V and J ends lost 7 bases and 5 bases respectively, with 11 bases between them.